One and the same sample provided the 14 T cell receptor beta chains below, sequenced in a study of radiotherapy plus CTLA-4 blockade in lung cancer. Using immunoSEQ multiplex PCR, the repertoire was profiled, and TCRdb retains in-frame clones only, with some absent. This table has roughly 48,000 clones, around 86% appearing once. Sequencing was performed on peripheral blood, taken from a patient treated with radiotherapy plus ipilimumab. The receptors derive from a human donor with non-small cell lung cancer who had stable disease on radiotherapy plus ipilimumab.

The chain links TRBV4-3 to TRBJ1-4, with TRBD1 as a possible D gene (6 bases). Germline values: CDR1 LGHNA, CDR2 YSLEER. This CDR3 comprises 15 residues. V lost 1 base, J lost 0 bases, and 6 bases lay in between. CDR3 sequence: CASSQGTATNEKLFF. Written as DNA, the CDR3 is TGCGCCAGCAGCCAAGGGACAGCAACTAATGAAAAACTGTTTTTT.

The chain recombines TRBV19 with TRBJ2-2; the match to TRBD2 covers 11 bases. The CDR3 spans 17 residues. J lost 4 bases, V lost 3 bases, and 7 bases had no gene match. The V gene's germline CDR1 is LNHDA and CDR2 SQIVND (reference sequence). CDR3 nucleotide sequence: TGTGCCAGTAGTATTCCACTAGCGGGAGTTTTCACCGGGGAGCTGTTTTTT. Its protein is CASSIPLAGVFTGELFF.

The CDR3 DNA reads TGTGCCAGCAGTTTCAGGGGCTCCTATAATTCACCCCTCCACTTT. This encodes CASSFRGSYNSPLHF. V gene TRBV27 combines with J gene TRBJ1-6; weak D call: TRBD1 (6 bases). CDR3 size: 15 residues. V was cut by 3 bases and J by 0 bases, with 6 bases left in between. Germline CDR1 MNHEY, CDR2 SMNVEV (reference sequence).

The CDR3 spells CASSQDLLAGGLGEQFF. As DNA, the CDR3 is TGCGCCAGCAGCCAAGATCTTCTAGCGGGAGGTCTAGGTGAGCAGTTCTTC. This chain links TRBV4-3 with TRBJ2-1, with 11 bases fitting TRBD2. CDR3 length equals 17 residues. V dropped 0 bases and J dropped 9; count of bases not matched to a gene: 10. The germline V gene has CDR1 LGHNA and CDR2 YSLEER.

The J gene is TRBJ2-2, the V gene TRBV18; no clear D gene. The CDR3 is 15 amino acids. CDR1 is KGHSH, CDR2 LQKENI, per germline. V was clipped by 0 bases and J by 2 bases, with 7 bases between them. This CDR3 reads CASSPPRTNTGELFF. The CDR3 nucleotides are TGTGCCAGCTCACCACCGAGAACCAACACCGGGGAGCTGTTTTTT.

The rearrangement links TRBV9 to TRBJ2-7; the D gene is possibly TRBD2 (5 bases). The germline V and J ends were trimmed by 0 bases and 7 bases, with 11 bases remaining between them. The germline CDR1 and CDR2 sequences are SGDLS and YYNGEE. CDR3 length: 13 residues. The CDR3 DNA sequence: TGTGCCAGCAGCGTAGTCACAACGGGGGAGCAGTACTTC. It is translated as CASSVVTTGEQYF.

The genes are TRBV13 and TRBJ1-3, with 8 bases identical to TRBD1. J gave up 8 bases and V 0 bases, and 3 bases lay outside the gene matches. The V gene's germline CDR1 is PRHDT and CDR2 FYEKMQ (reference sequence). CDR3 length: 14 amino acids. The CDR3: CASSLGQGAHTIYF. DNA for the CDR3: TGTGCCAGCAGCTTAGGCCAGGGGGCGCACACCATATATTTT.

This chain joins TRBV7-2 and TRBJ2-3; 12 bases are a match to TRBD2. The CDR3 runs to 16 residues. Germline V gene data show CDR1 as SGHTA and CDR2 as FQGNSA. V gave up 5 bases and J gave up 2 bases; unmatched junction bases: 5. The CDR3 sequence is CASSPGLAGTTDTQYF. The CDR3 DNA reads as TGTGCCAGCAGCCCCGGACTAGCGGGAACCACAGATACGCAGTATTTT.

The V and J genes are TRBV28 and TRBJ1-2; 9 nucleotides line up with TRBD1. The V segment lost 6 bases and the J segment 7 bases; nucleotides outside the gene matches: 12. The CDR3 runs 15 residues. The germline V gene encodes CDR1 MDHEN and CDR2 SYDVKM. CDR3 nucleotide sequence: TGTGCCAGCAGAACCAGACACAGGGGGCTTAGTGGCTACACCTTC. Protein: CASRTRHRGLSGYTF.

The chain is built from TRBV7-6 and TRBJ2-1; unclear D gene. This CDR3 is 17 amino acids long. The V end was cut by 3 bases, the J end by 0 bases, with 15 bases between. The germline gives CDR1 SGHVS, CDR2 FNYEAQ. The CDR3 region is CASSFNPAYSSYNEQFF. CDR3 DNA: TGTGCCAGCAGCTTTAATCCGGCCTACAGCTCCTACAATGAGCAGTTCTTC.

The DNA for the CDR3 is TGCACCAGCAGCCACACCGGGACTAGGGGCCAAGAGACCCAGTACTTC. It codes for CTSSHTGTRGQETQYF. The chain employs TRBV1 and TRBJ2-5; the DNA was not used to check the table's D call, TRBD2. TRBV1 corresponds to a pseudogene. There are 16 residues in the CDR3.

The J gene is TRBJ2-7, the V gene TRBV29-1; 8 positions match TRBD1. This CDR3 is 13 amino acids long. The germline CDR1 and CDR2 sequences are SQVTM and ANQGSEA. V shed 3 bases and J 3 bases; nucleotides not matched to a gene: 4. The CDR3 loop is CSVEETGVYEQYF. The CDR3 DNA is TGCAGCGTTGAGGAGACAGGGGTCTACGAGCAGTACTTC.

The chain joins TRBV19 to TRBJ2-7; D is unclear. In germline, CDR1 is LNHDA, CDR2 SQIVND (reference sequence). The V gene lost 3 bases and the J gene lost 3 bases, with 9 bases spanning the gap. The CDR3 spans 13 residues. The CDR3 sequence: CASSINKIYEQYF. The CDR3 nucleotides are TGTGCCAGTAGTATTAACAAAATCTACGAGCAGTACTTC.

The chain couples TRBV7-6 to TRBJ2-7, with TRBD2 matching 7 bases. The germline gives CDR1 SGHVS, CDR2 FNYEAQ. J lost 1 base, V lost 5 bases, and 8 bases had no gene match. The CDR3 runs 15 residues. The CDR3 DNA is TGTGCCAGCAGCCCAGTAGCGGGCCTATCCTACGAGCAGTACTTC. Its translation is CASSPVAGLSYEQYF.